This T cell receptor beta chain was sequenced for a study of blood T cell repertoires in COVID-19. Clones were sequenced by immunoSEQ multiplex PCR, and TCRdb holds only the in-frame ones, with some missing. The sample shows approximately 210,000 clones, about 84% of them seen only once. This CDR3 spans 13 amino acids. With 7 bases removed from V and 2 bases from J, the gap between germline ends came to 11 bases. Germline CDR1 LNHDA, CDR2 SQIVND (reference sequence). The sample comprised PBMCs or T cells enriched from blood (not recorded which). This chain uses TRBV19 with TRBJ1-1; TRBD1 is a possible D gene (6 bases). The sequence was obtained from a man aged 30-40 years with acute COVID-19. CDR3 sequence: CASTRTANTEAFF. The CDR3 nucleotides are TGTGCCAGTACCCGGACAGCCAACACTGAAGCTTTCTTT.